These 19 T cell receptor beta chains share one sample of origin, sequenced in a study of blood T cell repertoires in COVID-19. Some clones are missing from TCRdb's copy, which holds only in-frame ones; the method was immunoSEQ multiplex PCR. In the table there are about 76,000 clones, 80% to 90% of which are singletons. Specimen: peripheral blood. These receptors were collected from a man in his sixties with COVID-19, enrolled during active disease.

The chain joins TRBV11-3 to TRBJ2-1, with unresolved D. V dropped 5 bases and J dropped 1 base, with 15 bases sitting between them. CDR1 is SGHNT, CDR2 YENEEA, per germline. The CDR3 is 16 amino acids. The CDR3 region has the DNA TGTGCCAGCAGCCGCTCTCTGGGCAGGTCCTACAATGAGCAGTTCTTC. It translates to CASSRSLGRSYNEQFF.

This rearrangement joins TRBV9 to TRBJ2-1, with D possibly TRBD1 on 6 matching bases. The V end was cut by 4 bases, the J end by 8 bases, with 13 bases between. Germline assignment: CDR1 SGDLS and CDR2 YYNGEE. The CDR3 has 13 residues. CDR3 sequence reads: CASSPGEADEQFF. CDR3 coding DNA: TGTGCCAGCAGCCCAGGGGAAGCGGATGAGCAGTTCTTC.

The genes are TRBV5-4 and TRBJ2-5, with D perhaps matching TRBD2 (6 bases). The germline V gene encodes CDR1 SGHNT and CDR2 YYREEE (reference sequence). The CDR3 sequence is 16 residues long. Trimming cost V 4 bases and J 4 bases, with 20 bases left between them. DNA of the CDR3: TGTGCCAGCAGCGCCGGCGGGACCCCATGGGGAGAGACCCAGTACTTC. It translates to CASSAGGTPWGETQYF.

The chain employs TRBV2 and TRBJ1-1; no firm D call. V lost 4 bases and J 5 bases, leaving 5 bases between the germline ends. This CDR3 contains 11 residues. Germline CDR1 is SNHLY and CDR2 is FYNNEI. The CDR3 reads CASSVYTEAFF. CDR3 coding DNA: TGTGCCAGCAGTGTTTATACTGAAGCTTTCTTT.

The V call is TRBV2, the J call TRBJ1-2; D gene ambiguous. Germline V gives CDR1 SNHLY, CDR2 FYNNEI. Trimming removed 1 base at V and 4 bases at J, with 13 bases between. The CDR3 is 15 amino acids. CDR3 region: CASSEGQRGSYGYTF. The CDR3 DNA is TGTGCCAGCAGTGAAGGTCAACGAGGATCCTATGGCTACACCTTC.

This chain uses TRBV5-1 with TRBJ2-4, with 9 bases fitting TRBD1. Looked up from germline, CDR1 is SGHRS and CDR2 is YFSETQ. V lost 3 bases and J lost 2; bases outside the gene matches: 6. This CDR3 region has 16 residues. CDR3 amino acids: CASSSGQGHSKNIQYF. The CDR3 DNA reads TGCGCCAGCAGCTCGGGACAGGGACATTCCAAAAACATTCAGTACTTC.

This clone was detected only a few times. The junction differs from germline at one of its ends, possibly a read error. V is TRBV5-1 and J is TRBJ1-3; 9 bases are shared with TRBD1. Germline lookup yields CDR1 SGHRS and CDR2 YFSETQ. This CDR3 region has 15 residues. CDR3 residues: CASRLGQGSGNTIYF. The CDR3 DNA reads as TGCGCCAGCAGGTTGGGACAGGGTTCTGGAAACACCATATATTTT.

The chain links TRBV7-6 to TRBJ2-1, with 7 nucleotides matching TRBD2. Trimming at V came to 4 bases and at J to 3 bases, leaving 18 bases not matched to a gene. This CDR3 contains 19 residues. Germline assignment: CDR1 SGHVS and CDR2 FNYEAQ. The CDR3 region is CASSSKFRSGGGIYNEQFF. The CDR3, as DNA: TGTGCCAGCAGCTCAAAGTTCCGTTCGGGGGGAGGAATCTACAATGAGCAGTTCTTC.

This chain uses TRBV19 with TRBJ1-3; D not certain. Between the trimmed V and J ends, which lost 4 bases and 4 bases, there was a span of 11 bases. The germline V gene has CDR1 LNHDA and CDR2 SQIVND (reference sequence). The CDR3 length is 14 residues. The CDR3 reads CASSTAGYGNTIYF. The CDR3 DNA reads TGTGCCAGTAGTACGGCAGGCTACGGAAACACCATATATTTT.

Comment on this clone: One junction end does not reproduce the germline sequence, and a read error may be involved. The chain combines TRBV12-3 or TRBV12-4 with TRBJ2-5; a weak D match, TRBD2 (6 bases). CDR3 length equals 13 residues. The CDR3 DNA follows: TGTGCCAGCAGTTTGGCGGAGGGACGAGTTGTGGACTTC. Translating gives CASSLAEGRVVDF.

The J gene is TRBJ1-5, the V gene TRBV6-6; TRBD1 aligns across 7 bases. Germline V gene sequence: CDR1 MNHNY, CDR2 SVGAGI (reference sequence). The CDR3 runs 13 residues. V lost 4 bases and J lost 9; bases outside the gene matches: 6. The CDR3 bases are TGTGCCAGCAGTTTAACAGGGGAAAGGCCCCAGCATTTT. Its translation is CASSLTGERPQHF.

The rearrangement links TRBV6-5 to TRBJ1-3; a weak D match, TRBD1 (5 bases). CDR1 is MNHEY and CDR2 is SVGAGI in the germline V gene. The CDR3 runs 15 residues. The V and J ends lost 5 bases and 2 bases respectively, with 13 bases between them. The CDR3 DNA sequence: TGTGCCAGCAGTCAGTCTGGCAGGGCTGGAAACACCATATATTTT. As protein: CASSQSGRAGNTIYF.

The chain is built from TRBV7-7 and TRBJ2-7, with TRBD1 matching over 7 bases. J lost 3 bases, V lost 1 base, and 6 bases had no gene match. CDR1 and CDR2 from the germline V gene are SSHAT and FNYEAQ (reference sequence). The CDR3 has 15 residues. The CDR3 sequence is CASSLDGQANYEQYF. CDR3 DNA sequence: TGTGCCAGCAGCTTAGATGGACAGGCGAACTACGAGCAGTACTTC. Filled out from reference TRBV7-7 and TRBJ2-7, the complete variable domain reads GAGVSQSPRYKVTKRGQDVTLRCDPISSHATLYWYQQALGQGPEFLTYFNYEAQPDKSGLPSDRFSAERPEGSISTLTIQRTEQRDSAMYRCASSLDGQANYEQYFGPGTRLTVT.

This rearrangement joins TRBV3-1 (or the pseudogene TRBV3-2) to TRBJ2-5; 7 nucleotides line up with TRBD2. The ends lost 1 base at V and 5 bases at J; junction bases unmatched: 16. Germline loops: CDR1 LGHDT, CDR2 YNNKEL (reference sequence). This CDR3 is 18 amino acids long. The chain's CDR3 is CASSQVHDGLAGGETQYF. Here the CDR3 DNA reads TGTGCCAGCAGCCAAGTGCATGACGGTTTAGCCGGGGGGGAGACCCAGTACTTC.

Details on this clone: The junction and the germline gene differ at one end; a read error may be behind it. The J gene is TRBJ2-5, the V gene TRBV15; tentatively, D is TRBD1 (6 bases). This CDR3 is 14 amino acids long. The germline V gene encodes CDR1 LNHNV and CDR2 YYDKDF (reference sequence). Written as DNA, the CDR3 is TGTGCCACCAGCAGAGATCAAGGGGGAGACCGAGGGAACTTC. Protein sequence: CATSRDQGGDRGNF.

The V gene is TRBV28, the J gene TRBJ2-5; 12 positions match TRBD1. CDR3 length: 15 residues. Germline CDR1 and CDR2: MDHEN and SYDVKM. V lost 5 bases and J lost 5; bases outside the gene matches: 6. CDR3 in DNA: TGTGCCAGCAGTAGGGACAGGGGGCGCGTCGAGACCCAGTACTTC. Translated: CASSRDRGRVETQYF.

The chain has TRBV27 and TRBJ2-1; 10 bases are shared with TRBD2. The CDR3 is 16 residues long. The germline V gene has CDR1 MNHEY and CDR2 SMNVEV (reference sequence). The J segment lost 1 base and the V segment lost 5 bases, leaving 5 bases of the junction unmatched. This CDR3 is CASSPTSGTSYNEQFF. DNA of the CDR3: TGTGCCAGCAGTCCCACTAGCGGGACGTCCTACAATGAGCAGTTCTTC.

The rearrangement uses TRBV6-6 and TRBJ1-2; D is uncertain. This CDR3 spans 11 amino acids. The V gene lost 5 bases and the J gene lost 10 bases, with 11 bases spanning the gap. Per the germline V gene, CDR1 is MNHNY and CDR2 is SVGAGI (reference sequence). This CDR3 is CASSPGSIYTF. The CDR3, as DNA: TGTGCCAGCAGTCCCGGGTCCATCTACACCTTC.

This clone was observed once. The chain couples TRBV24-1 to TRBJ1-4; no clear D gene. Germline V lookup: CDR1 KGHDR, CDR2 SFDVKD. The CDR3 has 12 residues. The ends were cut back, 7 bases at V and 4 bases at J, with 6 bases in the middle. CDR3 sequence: CATRGVNEKLFF. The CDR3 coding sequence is TGTGCCACCAGGGGCGTTAATGAAAAACTGTTTTTT.